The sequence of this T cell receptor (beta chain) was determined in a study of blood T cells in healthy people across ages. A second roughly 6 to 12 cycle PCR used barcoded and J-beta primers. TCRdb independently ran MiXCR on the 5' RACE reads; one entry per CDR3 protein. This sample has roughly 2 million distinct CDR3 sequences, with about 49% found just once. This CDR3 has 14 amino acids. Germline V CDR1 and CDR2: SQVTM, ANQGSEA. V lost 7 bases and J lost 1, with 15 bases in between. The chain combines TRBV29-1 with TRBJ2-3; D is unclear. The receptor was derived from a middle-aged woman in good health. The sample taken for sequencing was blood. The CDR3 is CSALGQRGTDTQYF. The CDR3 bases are TGCAGCGCATTGGGCCAGCGCGGCACAGATACGCAGTATTTT.